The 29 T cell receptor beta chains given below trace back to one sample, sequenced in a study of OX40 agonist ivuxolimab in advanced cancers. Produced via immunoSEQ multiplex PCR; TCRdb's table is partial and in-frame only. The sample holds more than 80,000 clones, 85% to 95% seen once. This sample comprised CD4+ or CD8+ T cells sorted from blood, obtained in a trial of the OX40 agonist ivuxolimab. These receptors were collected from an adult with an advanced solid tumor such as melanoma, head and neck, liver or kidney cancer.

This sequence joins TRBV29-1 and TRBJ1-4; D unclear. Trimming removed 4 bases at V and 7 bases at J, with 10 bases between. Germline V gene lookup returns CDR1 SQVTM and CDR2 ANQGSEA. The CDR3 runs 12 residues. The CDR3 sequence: CSVGDNGEKLFF. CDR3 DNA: TGCAGCGTTGGGGATAATGGTGAAAAACTGTTTTTT.

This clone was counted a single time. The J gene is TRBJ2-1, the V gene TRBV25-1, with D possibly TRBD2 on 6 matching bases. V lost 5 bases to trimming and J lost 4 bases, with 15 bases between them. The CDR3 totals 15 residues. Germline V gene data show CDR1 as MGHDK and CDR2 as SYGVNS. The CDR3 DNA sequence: TGTGCCAGCAGTCGACTAGACCTTCGGTACAATGAGCAGTTCTTC. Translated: CASSRLDLRYNEQFF.

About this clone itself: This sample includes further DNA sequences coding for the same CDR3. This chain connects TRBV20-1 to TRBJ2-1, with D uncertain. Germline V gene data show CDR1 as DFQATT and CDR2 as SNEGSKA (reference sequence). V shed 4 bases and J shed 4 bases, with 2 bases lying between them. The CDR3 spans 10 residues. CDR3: CSAKYNEQFF. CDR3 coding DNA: TGCAGTGCTAAGTACAATGAGCAGTTCTTC.

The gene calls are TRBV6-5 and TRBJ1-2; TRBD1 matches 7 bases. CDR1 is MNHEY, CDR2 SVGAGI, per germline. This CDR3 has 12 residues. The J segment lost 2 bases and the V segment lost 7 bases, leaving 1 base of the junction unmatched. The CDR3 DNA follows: TGTGCCAGCAAACAGGGGAACTATGGCTACACCTTC. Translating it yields CASKQGNYGYTF.

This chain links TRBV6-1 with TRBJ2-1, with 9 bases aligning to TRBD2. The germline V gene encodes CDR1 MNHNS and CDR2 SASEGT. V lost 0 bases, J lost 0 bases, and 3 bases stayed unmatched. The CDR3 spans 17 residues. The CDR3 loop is CASSEARRGGSYNEQFF. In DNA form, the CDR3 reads TGTGCCAGCAGTGAAGCCAGGCGGGGGGGCTCCTACAATGAGCAGTTCTTC.

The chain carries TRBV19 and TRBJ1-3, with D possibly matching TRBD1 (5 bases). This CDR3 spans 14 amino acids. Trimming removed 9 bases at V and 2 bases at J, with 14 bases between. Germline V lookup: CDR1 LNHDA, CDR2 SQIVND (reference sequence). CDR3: CASGEQVAGNTIYF. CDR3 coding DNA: TGTGCCAGCGGGGAACAGGTCGCTGGAAACACCATATATTTT.

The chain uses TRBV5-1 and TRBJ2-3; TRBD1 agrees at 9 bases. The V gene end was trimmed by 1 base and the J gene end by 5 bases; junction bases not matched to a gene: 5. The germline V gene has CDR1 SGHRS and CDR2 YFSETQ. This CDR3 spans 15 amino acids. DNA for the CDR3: TGCGCCAGCAGCTTGACGGGACAGGGAGGAGATACGCAGTATTTT. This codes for CASSLTGQGGDTQYF.

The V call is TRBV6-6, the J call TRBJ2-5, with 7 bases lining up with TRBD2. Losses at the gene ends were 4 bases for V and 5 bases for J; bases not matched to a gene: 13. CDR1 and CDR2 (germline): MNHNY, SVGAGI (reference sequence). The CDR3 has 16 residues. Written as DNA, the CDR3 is TGTGCCAGCAGTTTCCTCGGGAGGTGGGGGTCGGAGACCCAGTACTTC. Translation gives CASSFLGRWGSETQYF.

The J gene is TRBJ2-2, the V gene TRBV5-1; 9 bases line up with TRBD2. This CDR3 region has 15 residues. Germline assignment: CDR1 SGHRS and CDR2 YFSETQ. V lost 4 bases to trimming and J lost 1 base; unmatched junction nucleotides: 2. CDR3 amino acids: CASSSSGGNTGELFF. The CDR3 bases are TGCGCCAGCAGCAGTAGCGGGGGGAACACCGGGGAGCTGTTTTTT.

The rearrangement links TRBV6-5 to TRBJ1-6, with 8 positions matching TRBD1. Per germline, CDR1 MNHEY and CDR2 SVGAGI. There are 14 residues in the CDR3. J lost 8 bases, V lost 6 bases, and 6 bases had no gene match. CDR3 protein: CASRTDRVDSPLHF. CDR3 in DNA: TGTGCCAGCAGGACGGACAGGGTAGATTCACCCCTCCACTTT.

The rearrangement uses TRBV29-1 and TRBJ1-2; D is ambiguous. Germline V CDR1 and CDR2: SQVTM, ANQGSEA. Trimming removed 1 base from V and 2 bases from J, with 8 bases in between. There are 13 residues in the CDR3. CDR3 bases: TGCAGCGTTGAAGGTGCCCTGAACTATGGCTACACCTTC. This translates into CSVEGALNYGYTF. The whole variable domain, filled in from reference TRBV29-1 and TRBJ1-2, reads SAVISQKPSRDICQRGTSLTIQCQVDSQVTMMFWYRQQPGQSLTLIATANQGSEATYESGFVIDKFPISRPNLTFSTLTVSNMSPEDSSIYLCSVEGALNYGYTFGSGTRLTVV.

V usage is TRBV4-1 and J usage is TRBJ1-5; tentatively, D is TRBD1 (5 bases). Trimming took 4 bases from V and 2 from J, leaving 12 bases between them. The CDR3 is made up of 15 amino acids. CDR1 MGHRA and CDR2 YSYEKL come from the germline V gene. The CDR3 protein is CASSRGDSRNQPQHF. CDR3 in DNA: TGCGCCAGCAGCCGGGGGGACTCCCGCAATCAGCCCCAGCATTTT.

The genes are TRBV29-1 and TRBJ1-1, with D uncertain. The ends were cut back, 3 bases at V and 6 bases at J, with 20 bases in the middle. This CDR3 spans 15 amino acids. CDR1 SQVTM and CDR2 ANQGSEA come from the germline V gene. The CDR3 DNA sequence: TGCAGCGTTGATAATGGGCAGGCGTTAATGTCTGAAGCTTTCTTT. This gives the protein CSVDNGQALMSEAFF.

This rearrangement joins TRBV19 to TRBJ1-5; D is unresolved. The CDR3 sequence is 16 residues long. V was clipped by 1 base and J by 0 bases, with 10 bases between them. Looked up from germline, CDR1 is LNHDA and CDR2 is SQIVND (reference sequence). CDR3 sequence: CASSIAQHYSNQPQHF. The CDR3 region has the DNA TGTGCCAGTAGTATAGCACAGCATTATAGCAATCAGCCCCAGCATTTT. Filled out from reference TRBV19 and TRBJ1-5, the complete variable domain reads DGGITQSPKYLFRKEGQNVTLSCEQNLNHDAMYWYRQDPGQGLRLIYYSQIVNDFQKGDIAEGYSVSREKKESFPLTVTSAQKNPTAFYLCASSIAQHYSNQPQHFGDGTRLSIL.

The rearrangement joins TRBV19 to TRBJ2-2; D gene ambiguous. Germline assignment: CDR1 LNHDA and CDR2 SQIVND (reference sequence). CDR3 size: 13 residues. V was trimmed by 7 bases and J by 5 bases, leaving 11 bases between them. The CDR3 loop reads CASTSGETGELFF. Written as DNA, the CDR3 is TGTGCCAGTACCTCTGGTGAAACCGGGGAGCTGTTTTTT.

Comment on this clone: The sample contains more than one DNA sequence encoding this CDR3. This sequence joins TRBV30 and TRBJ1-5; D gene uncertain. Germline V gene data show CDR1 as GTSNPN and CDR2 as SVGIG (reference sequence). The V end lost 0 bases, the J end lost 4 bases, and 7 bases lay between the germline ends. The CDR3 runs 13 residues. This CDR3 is CAWSVQGNQPQHF. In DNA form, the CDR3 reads TGTGCCTGGAGTGTACAAGGGAATCAGCCCCAGCATTTT.

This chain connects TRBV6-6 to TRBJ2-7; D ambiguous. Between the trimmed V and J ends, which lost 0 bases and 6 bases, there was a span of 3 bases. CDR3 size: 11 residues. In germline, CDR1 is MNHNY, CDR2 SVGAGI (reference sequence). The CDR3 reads CASSYSGEQYV. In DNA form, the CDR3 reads TGTGCCAGCAGTTACTCCGGCGAGCAGTACGTC.

The CDR3 loop reads CASSDRGSKAFF. Here the CDR3 DNA reads TGTGCCAGCAGTGACCGGGGCAGTAAAGCTTTCTTT. The J gene is TRBJ1-1, the V gene TRBV2, with TRBD1 as a possible D gene (5 bases). The CDR3 extends over 12 amino acids. The ends were cut back, 3 bases at V and 9 bases at J, with 11 bases in the middle. From germline, CDR1 is SNHLY and CDR2 FYNNEI. The full variable domain, in which reference TRBV2 and TRBJ1-1 provide the parts outside the CDR3, is EPEVTQTPSHQVTQMGQEVILRCVPISNHLYFYWYRQILGQKVEFLVSFYNNEISEKSEIFDDQFSVERPDGSNFTLKIRSTKLEDSAMYFCASSDRGSKAFFGQGTRLTVV.

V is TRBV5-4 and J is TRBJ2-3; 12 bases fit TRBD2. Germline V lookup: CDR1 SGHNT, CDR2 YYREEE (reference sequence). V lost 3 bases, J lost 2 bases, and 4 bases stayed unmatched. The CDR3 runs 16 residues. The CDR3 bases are TGTGCCAGCAGCTCTGCTAGCGGGAGGGCCACAGATACGCAGTATTTT. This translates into CASSSASGRATDTQYF.

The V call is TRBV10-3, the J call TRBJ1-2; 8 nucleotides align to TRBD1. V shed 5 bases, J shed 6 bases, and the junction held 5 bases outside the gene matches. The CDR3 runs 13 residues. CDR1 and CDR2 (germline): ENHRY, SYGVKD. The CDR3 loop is CAISLDRVDGYTF. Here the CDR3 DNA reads TGTGCCATCAGTCTGGACAGGGTAGATGGCTACACCTTC.

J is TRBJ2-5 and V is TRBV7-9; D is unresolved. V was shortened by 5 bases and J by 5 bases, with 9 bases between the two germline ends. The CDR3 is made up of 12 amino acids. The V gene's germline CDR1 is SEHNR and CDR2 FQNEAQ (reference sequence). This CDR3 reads CASSPSAETQYF. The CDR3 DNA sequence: TGTGCCAGCAGCCCATCGGCGGAGACCCAGTACTTC.

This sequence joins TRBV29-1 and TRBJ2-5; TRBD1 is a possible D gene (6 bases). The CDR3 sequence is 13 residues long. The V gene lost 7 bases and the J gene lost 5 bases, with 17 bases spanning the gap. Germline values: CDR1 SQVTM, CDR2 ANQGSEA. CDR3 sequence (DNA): TGCAGCGCTGGTCGGACAGCCGTGGAGACCCAGTACTTC. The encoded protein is CSAGRTAVETQYF.

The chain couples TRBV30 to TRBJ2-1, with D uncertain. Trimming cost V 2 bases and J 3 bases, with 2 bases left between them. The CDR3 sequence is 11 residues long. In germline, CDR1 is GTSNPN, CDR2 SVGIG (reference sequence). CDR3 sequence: CAWSIYNEQFF. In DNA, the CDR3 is TGTGCCTGGAGTATCTACAATGAGCAGTTCTTC.

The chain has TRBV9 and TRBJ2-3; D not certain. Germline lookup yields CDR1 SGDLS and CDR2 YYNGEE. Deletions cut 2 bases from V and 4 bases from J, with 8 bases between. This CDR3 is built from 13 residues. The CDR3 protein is CASSVGMADTQYF. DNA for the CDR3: TGTGCCAGCAGCGTGGGAATGGCAGATACGCAGTATTTT. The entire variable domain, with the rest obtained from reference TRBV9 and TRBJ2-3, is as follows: DSGVTQTPKHLITATGQRVTLRCSPRSGDLSVYWYQQSLDQGLQFLIQYYNGEERAKGNILERFSAQQFPDLHSELNLSSLELGDSALYFCASSVGMADTQYFGPGTRLTVL.

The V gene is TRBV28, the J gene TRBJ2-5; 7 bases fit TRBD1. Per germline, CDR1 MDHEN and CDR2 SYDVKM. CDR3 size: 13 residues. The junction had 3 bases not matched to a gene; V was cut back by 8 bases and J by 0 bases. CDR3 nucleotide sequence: TGTGCCAGCGGACAGGTAAACCAAGAGACCCAGTACTTC. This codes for CASGQVNQETQYF. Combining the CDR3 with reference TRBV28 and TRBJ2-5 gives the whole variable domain DVKVTQSSRYLVKRTGEKVFLECVQDMDHENMFWYRQDPGLGLRLIYFSYDVKMKEKGDIPEGYSVSREKKERFSLILESASTNQTSMYLCASGQVNQETQYFGPGTRLLVL.

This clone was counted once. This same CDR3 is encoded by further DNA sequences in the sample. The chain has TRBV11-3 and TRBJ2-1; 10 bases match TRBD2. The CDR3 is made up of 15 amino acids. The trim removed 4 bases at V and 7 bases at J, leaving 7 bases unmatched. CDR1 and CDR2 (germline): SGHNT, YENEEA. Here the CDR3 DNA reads TGTGCCAGCAGCTCCCGGACTAGCGGAGGGAATGAGCAGTTCTTC. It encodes CASSSRTSGGNEQFF.

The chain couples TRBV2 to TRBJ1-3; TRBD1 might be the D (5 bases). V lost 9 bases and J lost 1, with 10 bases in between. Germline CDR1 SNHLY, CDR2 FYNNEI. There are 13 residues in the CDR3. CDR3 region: CASHTGSGNTIYF. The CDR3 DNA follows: TGTGCCAGTCATACAGGTTCTGGAAACACCATATATTTT.

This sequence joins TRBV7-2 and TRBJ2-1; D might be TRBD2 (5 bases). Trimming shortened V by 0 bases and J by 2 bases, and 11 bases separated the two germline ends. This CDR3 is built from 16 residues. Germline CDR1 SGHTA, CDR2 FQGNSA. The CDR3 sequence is CASSLAVGATYNEQFF. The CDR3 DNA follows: TGTGCCAGCAGCTTAGCCGTGGGAGCCACCTACAATGAGCAGTTCTTC. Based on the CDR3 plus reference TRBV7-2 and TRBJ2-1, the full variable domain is GAGVSQSPSNKVTEKGKDVELRCDPISGHTALYWYRQSLGQGLEFLIYFQGNSAPDKSGLPSDRFSAERTGGSVSTLTIQRTQQEDSAVYLCASSLAVGATYNEQFFGPGTRLTVL.

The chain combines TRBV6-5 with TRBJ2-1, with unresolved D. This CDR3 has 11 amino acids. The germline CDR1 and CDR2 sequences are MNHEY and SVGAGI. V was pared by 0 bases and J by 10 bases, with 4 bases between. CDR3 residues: CASSYSQEQFF. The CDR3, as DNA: TGTGCCAGCAGTTACTCACAGGAGCAGTTCTTC.